This T cell receptor (beta chain) came from a study of cytomegalovirus exposure and HLA in healthy donors. Points on this clone: Its antigen is as yet unknown.

The CDR3 length is 15 residues. Trimming cost V 4 bases and J 3 bases; bases outside gene matches: 7. In germline, CDR1 is SGHAT, CDR2 FQNNGV. The PCR used 60 Vbeta and 13 Jbeta primers. TCRdb keeps only in-frame clones here, not all; method: immunoSEQ multiplex PCR. The sample carries about 170,000 clones, 79% recorded once. Points from the study as a whole: HLA allele associations emerged for 15,000 to 20,000 TCR beta sequences in a later analysis, at 0.05 false discovery rate. Most TCRs appeared rarely, but some public TCRs recurred in many donors. Later on, an analysis showed TCR association rates differing by HLA locus, with DRB1 the most and HLA-C the fewest.

The J gene is TRBJ2-3, the V gene TRBV11-2, with TRBD2 matching over 7 bases. Input material: PBMCs. The clonotype was recovered from a woman between 45 and 60 years old in good health and CMV-seronegative. As DNA, the CDR3 is TGTGCCAGCAGCTGGCGGGGGACGGGTACAGATACGCAGTATTTT. It is translated as CASSWRGTGTDTQYF. Looking up the rest from reference TRBV11-2 and TRBJ2-3 gives the full variable domain: EAGVAQSPRYKIIEKRQSVAFWCNPISGHATLYWYQQILGQGPKLLIQFQNNGVVDDSQLPKDRFSAERLKGVDSTLKIQPAKLEDSAVYLCASSWRGTGTDTQYFGPGTRLTVL.